These 29 T cell receptor beta chains originate from one sample sequenced in a study of blood T cells in healthy people across ages. With a J-beta primer mix and a sample-barcoded 5' primer, a second PCR ran about 6 to 11 cycles. TCRdb re-called the 5' RACE reads with MiXCR, one entry per CDR3 protein. The profile shows about 1,800,000 distinct CDR3 sequences, 28% of them singletons. The sample was blood. The receptors stem from a woman aged 25 to 39 in good health.

J is TRBJ1-1 and V is TRBV28; D might be TRBD1 (5 bases). V was clipped by 3 bases and J by 2 bases, with 13 bases between them. The CDR3 loop spans 15 amino acids. CDR1 and CDR2 (germline): MDHEN, SYDVKM. DNA for the CDR3: TGTGCCAGCAGTTTTGAGTTCAGGGATAACACTGAAGCTTTCTTT. This gives the protein CASSFEFRDNTEAFF. Filled out from reference TRBV28 and TRBJ1-1, the complete variable domain reads DVKVTQSSRYLVKRTGEKVFLECVQDMDHENMFWYRQDPGLGLRLIYFSYDVKMKEKGDIPEGYSVSREKKERFSLILESASTNQTSMYLCASSFEFRDNTEAFFGQGTRLTVV.

To note about this clonotype: An end of the junction differs from the germline gene, which may be a read error. The chain combines TRBV6-1 with TRBJ1-5; unclear D gene. Germline V gives CDR1 MNHNS, CDR2 SASEGT. The CDR3 length is 14 residues. The CDR3 DNA reads as TGTGCCAGCAGCCGCGTCCGCAGCAATCAGCTCCAGCATTTT. Its protein product is CASSRVRSNQLQHF.

In this sample, this clonotype turned up once. The rearrangement joins TRBV9 to TRBJ2-2; 7 bases line up with TRBD2. The CDR3 is 15 residues long. Trimming removed 1 base from V and 6 bases from J; junction bases left unmatched: 6. In germline, CDR1 is SGDLS, CDR2 YYNGEE. The CDR3 sequence: CASSVREGSAGELFF. In DNA form, the CDR3 reads TGTGCCAGCAGCGTAAGGGAGGGATCGGCCGGGGAGCTGTTTTTT.

V is TRBV14 and J is TRBJ2-3; 12 bases agree with TRBD2. Per the germline V gene, CDR1 is SGHDN and CDR2 is FVKESK. The CDR3 extends over 16 amino acids. The J segment lost 7 bases and the V segment lost 3 bases, leaving 8 bases of the junction unmatched. CDR3 in DNA: TGTGCCAGCAGCCAGGTGACTAGCGGGGGTGGAAATACGCAGTATTTT. This translates into CASSQVTSGGGNTQYF.

This clonotype was seen a handful of times. The chain carries TRBV20-1 and TRBJ2-4; weak D call: TRBD1 (5 bases). This CDR3 has 16 amino acids. Per the germline V gene, CDR1 is DFQATT and CDR2 is SNEGSKA (reference sequence). V gave up 3 bases and J gave up 0 bases, with 15 bases separating them. The CDR3 DNA reads TGCAGTGCTAGGGCGCTGACAGAAATAGCCAAAAACATTCAGTACTTC. Translating gives CSARALTEIAKNIQYF.

The table lists this clonotype with many counts. V usage is TRBV11-2 and J usage is TRBJ2-7, with D possibly TRBD1 on 5 matching bases. Germline V gene data show CDR1 as SGHAT and CDR2 as FQNNGV. V was clipped by 3 bases and J by 6 bases, with 9 bases between them. There are 12 residues in the CDR3. CDR3 region: CASSFRVGEQYF. For the CDR3, the DNA is TGTGCCAGCAGCTTCAGGGTAGGCGAGCAGTACTTC.

The chain combines TRBV20-1 with TRBJ1-5; D unresolved. The V and J ends lost 3 bases and 8 bases respectively, with 8 bases between them. There are 11 residues in the CDR3. The germline V gene encodes CDR1 DFQATT and CDR2 SNEGSKA (reference sequence). The CDR3 loop reads CSAREREPQHF. CDR3 DNA sequence: TGCAGTGCTAGGGAACGGGAGCCCCAGCATTTT.

The J gene is TRBJ2-3, the V gene TRBV29-1, with D unresolved. V lost 4 bases, J lost 2 bases, and 10 bases lay in between. CDR3 length: 13 amino acids. Germline CDR1 SQVTM, CDR2 ANQGSEA. The DNA of the CDR3 is TGCAGCGTTGGAACGGATTACACAGATACGCAGTATTTT. It translates to CSVGTDYTDTQYF.

The chain employs TRBV5-5 and TRBJ2-5, with a tentative D call TRBD1 (5 bases). Germline V gene data show CDR1 as SGHKS and CDR2 as YYEKEE (reference sequence). The V end lost 1 base, the J end lost 4 bases, and 29 bases lay between the germline ends. The CDR3 extends over 20 amino acids. The CDR3 sequence: CASSLNMLGSAGSFRETQYF. The DNA of the CDR3 is TGTGCCAGCAGCTTGAATATGTTAGGTTCGGCAGGGTCGTTTCGAGAGACCCAGTACTTC.

The J gene is TRBJ2-6, the V gene TRBV3-1; D may be TRBD1 (7 bases). This CDR3 is built from 18 residues. Trimming pared 1 base from V and 0 bases from J, leaving 13 bases between. Germline V gene sequence: CDR1 LGHDT, CDR2 YNNKEL (reference sequence). The DNA of the CDR3 is TGTGCCAGCAGCCAAGTCAGACAGGGAGGCTCTGGGGCCAACGTCCTGACTTTC. Its protein product is CASSQVRQGGSGANVLTF.

This chain joins TRBV5-5 and TRBJ2-5, with TRBD2 as a possible D gene (6 bases). V was cut by 5 bases and J by 5 bases, with 19 bases left in between. This CDR3 has 15 residues. CDR1 is SGHKS, CDR2 YYEKEE, per germline (reference sequence). The CDR3 loop reads CASSTGRLRVETQYF. Here the CDR3 DNA reads TGTGCCAGCAGTACCGGGAGACTAAGGGTTGAGACCCAGTACTTC.

Only a few counts were recorded for this clonotype. The genes are TRBV10-3 and TRBJ2-3; 8 bases align to TRBD1. This CDR3 has 15 residues. Per the germline V gene, CDR1 is ENHRY and CDR2 is SYGVKD. V shed 10 bases, J shed 6 bases, and the junction held 15 bases outside the gene matches. The CDR3 bases are TGTGCCACCCATCCCGGGACAGGTATTAGTGATACGCAGTATTTT. Its translation is CATHPGTGISDTQYF.

This clonotype was seen ten or more times. The V call is TRBV7-2, the J call TRBJ2-6; 7 bases agree with TRBD1. CDR3 length equals 19 residues. Germline lookup yields CDR1 SGHTA and CDR2 FQGNSA. With V trimmed by 5 bases and J by 0 bases, 13 bases remained unmatched. The chain's CDR3 is CASSDTGTALNSGANVLTF. The CDR3 bases are TGTGCCAGCAGCGATACCGGGACAGCGTTGAACTCTGGGGCCAACGTCCTGACTTTC. Supplemented by reference TRBV7-2 and TRBJ2-6, the full variable domain reads GAGVSQSPSNKVTEKGKDVELRCDPISGHTALYWYRQSLGQGLEFLIYFQGNSAPDKSGLPSDRFSAERTGGSVSTLTIQRTQQEDSAVYLCASSDTGTALNSGANVLTFGAGSRLTVL.

This clonotype was recorded once. The junction shows a germline mismatch at one end, possibly a read error. The rearrangement links TRBV30 to TRBJ2-5; a weak D match, TRBD1 (6 bases). CDR3 length equals 15 residues. CDR1 GTSNPN and CDR2 SVGIG come from the germline V gene (reference sequence). CDR3 in amino acids: CAWNVRDTGKETLYF. CDR3 sequence (DNA): TGTGCCTGGAATGTCCGGGACACAGGAAAAGAGACCCTGTACTTC.

This clonotype was observed a handful of times. The chain employs TRBV15 and TRBJ2-3; D is undetermined. Trimming left V 0 bases short and J 2 bases short, with 3 bases between. The CDR3 covers 13 residues. The germline V gene has CDR1 LNHNV and CDR2 YYDKDF (reference sequence). CDR3 sequence (DNA): TGTGCCACCAGCAGAGACTACACAGATACGCAGTATTTT. As protein: CATSRDYTDTQYF.

In its sample, this clonotype was seen many times. V is TRBV28 and J is TRBJ2-1; weak D call: TRBD2 (6 bases). Trimming stripped 6 bases from V and 8 bases from J, with 20 bases between. CDR1 MDHEN and CDR2 SYDVKM come from the germline V gene. This CDR3 is 15 amino acids long. CDR3 sequence (DNA): TGTGCCAGCAGCGCCGCGGGGTCCCCCAGCGATGAGCAGTTCTTC. Its translation is CASSAAGSPSDEQFF.

This clonotype was observed once. The chain combines TRBV30 with TRBJ2-3; 9 positions match TRBD1. The CDR3 is 17 residues long. Per germline, CDR1 GTSNPN and CDR2 SVGIG (reference sequence). J gave up 4 bases and V 2 bases, and 13 bases lay outside the gene matches. The CDR3 DNA is TGTGCCTGGAGTCAGAAAGAGGCGGGACAGGGCGCAGATACGCAGTATTTT. The encoded protein is CAWSQKEAGQGADTQYF.

Concerning this clonotype itself: The conserved phenylalanine or tryptophan normally closing the CDR3 is absent here, so this likely arose from a read error. The chain combines TRBV7-2 with TRBJ1-4; 7 bases fit TRBD1. The CDR3 has 13 amino acids. CDR1 is SGHTA, CDR2 FQGNSA, per germline. The V gene end was trimmed by 0 bases and the J gene end by 8 bases; junction bases not matched to a gene: 0. DNA for the CDR3: TGTGCCAGCAGCTTAGCAGGGGGCGAAAAACTGTTTTTA. Amino acid sequence: CASSLAGGEKLFL.

In regard to this clonotype: Compared with germline, one end of the junction differs, possibly owing to a read error. The genes are TRBV6-4 and TRBJ2-3; 7 positions agree with TRBD2. CDR1 and CDR2 (germline): MRHNA, SNTAGT. This CDR3 is 14 amino acids long. CDR3 sequence reads: CASRHGGGNRYAVF. The DNA of the CDR3 is TGTGCCAGCCGCCACGGGGGAGGGAACAGATACGCAGTATTT.

The chain joins TRBV7-6 to TRBJ1-2, with 7 bases aligning to TRBD1. J was trimmed by 8 bases and V by 8 bases; bases with no gene match: 14. CDR3 length: 14 amino acids. Per the germline V gene, CDR1 is SGHVS and CDR2 is FNYEAQ. This CDR3 reads CASGDYRQGHGYTF. CDR3 in DNA: TGTGCCAGCGGGGATTATAGACAGGGTCACGGCTACACCTTC.

This clonotype was seen at least ten times. The chain uses TRBV29-1 and TRBJ2-7; TRBD2 agrees at 11 bases. The V segment lost 2 bases and the J segment 3 bases; nucleotides outside the gene matches: 9. This CDR3 has 16 residues. Germline V gene lookup returns CDR1 SQVTM and CDR2 ANQGSEA. DNA of the CDR3: TGCAGCGTTGAATCCTTTCTAGCGGGAGGCCTCTACGAGCAGTACTTC. This translates into CSVESFLAGGLYEQYF.

Comment on this clonotype: This may come from a read error, since a much larger clone is one base off. The conserved phenylalanine or tryptophan is not found at the CDR3 terminus, so this likely reflects a read error. The J gene is TRBJ2-3, the V gene TRBV12-3 or TRBV12-4; D unresolved. V was trimmed by 6 bases and J by 6 bases, leaving 10 bases between them. The CDR3 is 12 amino acids. The CDR3 bases are TGTGCCAGCAGCACTCGCGGCGATACGCAGTATTGT. This codes for CASSTRGDTQYC.

This chain joins TRBV2 and TRBJ2-1; 7 bases agree with TRBD2. The CDR3 sequence is 15 residues long. V trimming: 3 bases; J trimming: 4 bases; junction bases outside the gene matches: 6. CDR1 and CDR2 from the germline V gene are SNHLY and FYNNEI. CDR3 in DNA: TGTGCCAGCAGTGAGGGGGAGCGGGGTTACAATGAGCAGTTCTTC. Its protein is CASSEGERGYNEQFF.

The chain combines TRBV12-3 or TRBV12-4 with TRBJ1-2; D gene uncertain. This CDR3 comprises 15 residues. Trimming removed 6 bases at V and 4 bases at J, with 18 bases between. CDR3 coding DNA: TGTGCCAGCAGCGTACAGCGGCAGTCCTTCTATGGCTACACCTTC. It codes for CASSVQRQSFYGYTF.

Ten or more counts support this clonotype. The chain recombines TRBV6-5 with TRBJ2-1; D remains unclear. Trimming cost V 6 bases and J 9 bases, with 12 bases left between them. Looked up from germline, CDR1 is MNHEY and CDR2 is SVGAGI. This CDR3 contains 12 residues. DNA for the CDR3: TGTGCCAGCAGCTACCTAGGCAGTGAGCAGTTCTTC. It yields the protein CASSYLGSEQFF.

Many counts were recorded for this clonotype. The V call is TRBV7-9, the J call TRBJ2-1; 8 bases are shared with TRBD1. This CDR3 is 14 amino acids long. The V segment lost 2 bases and the J segment 6 bases; nucleotides outside the gene matches: 3. Germline CDR1 SEHNR, CDR2 FQNEAQ (reference sequence). This chain's CDR3 is CASSLTGGINEQFF. CDR3 coding DNA: TGTGCCAGCAGCTTAACAGGGGGAATCAATGAGCAGTTCTTC.

J is TRBJ2-2 and V is TRBV14, with TRBD2 identical over 12 bases. CDR3 size: 17 residues. Germline CDR1 reads SGHDN; CDR2 reads FVKESK. V trimming: 0 bases; J trimming: 4 bases; junction bases outside the gene matches: 3. CDR3 in amino acids: CASSQERLAGVTGELFF. CDR3 DNA sequence: TGTGCCAGCAGCCAAGAGCGACTAGCGGGGGTCACCGGGGAGCTGTTTTTT.

This clonotype was counted a few times. The rearrangement uses TRBV14 and TRBJ1-2; 7 nucleotides line up with TRBD1. Trimming took 3 bases from V and 6 from J; bases not matched to a gene: 7. Germline CDR1 reads SGHDN; CDR2 reads FVKESK. CDR3 length equals 14 residues. The CDR3 DNA reads as TGTGCCAGCAGCCACAAAAACAGGGGCAATGGCTACACCTTC. Its translation: CASSHKNRGNGYTF.

Written as DNA, the CDR3 is TGTGCCAGCAGCCCAAGCGGAACCTTATGCGAGCAGTACTTC. Encoded protein: CASSPSGTLCEQYF. The V and J genes are TRBV12-3 or TRBV12-4 and TRBJ2-7, with TRBD2 as a possible D gene (5 bases). The CDR3 covers 14 residues. V was cut by 6 bases and J by 6 bases, with 18 bases left in between.